This T cell receptor beta chain emerged from a study of blood T cell repertoires in COVID-19. Study-wide context: T cells, B-cell-depleted T cells, or PBMCs supplied cDNA or gDNA.

The study drew participants aged about 18 to 89 years from under 30 US areas. Exposed study participants had met a COVID-19 case within 2 weeks before entry. The CDR3 spans 13 residues. V shed 5 bases and J shed 4 bases, with 11 bases lying between them. Germline values: CDR1 PRHDT, CDR2 FYEKMQ (reference sequence). Original methodology: Estimation of nucleated cell counts relied on the amplification of reference gene primers. Clones were sequenced by immunoSEQ multiplex PCR, and TCRdb holds only the in-frame ones, with some missing. V, J and clone size are taken as reported in that table, and D and trimming were inferred from the DNA itself. The data show 350,000 or so clones, with 88% seen just once and 1% held by the top ten.

The sequencing sample was made of PBMCs or T cells enriched from blood (not recorded which). This receptor was taken from a woman aged 25-40 years who had been exposed to COVID-19. This chain connects TRBV13 to TRBJ1-1; D not resolved. CDR3 loop: CASSPDLSTEAFF. The DNA of the CDR3 is TGTGCCAGCAGCCCGGACTTGAGCACTGAAGCTTTCTTT.